This TCR beta chain was captured in a study of neurological immune-mediated disorders. There are many counts of this clonotype. Its antigen is not known. Findings and limits, study-wide: CDR3 amino acid sequences found in expanded clones were never shared across subjects, suggesting private repertoires in all groups. There was no clinical or MRI feature that showed an association with the multiple sclerosis repertoire cluster.

cDNA was made by 5'RACE with 10-nucleotide random UMIs. TCRdb re-derived calls from the 5' RACE reads in MiXCR, one entry per CDR3 protein. The table shows about 55,000 distinct CDR3 sequences, with approximately 3.6% occurring only once. CDR1 is DFQATT and CDR2 is SNEGSKA in the germline V gene (reference sequence). V lost 1 base, J lost 3 bases, and 3 bases stayed unmatched. This CDR3 spans 14 amino acids. Sorted libraries were derived from roughly 1 million CD4+ or CD8+ T cells. Sequencing was done on a sample of CD4+ T cells from blood. The chain is built from TRBV20-1 and TRBJ2-7, with TRBD2 identical over 10 bases. This sequence was found in a woman in her 40s with multiple sclerosis. The CDR3 region is CSARGSGGIYEQYF. The CDR3 DNA sequence: TGCAGTGCTAGAGGTAGCGGGGGGATCTACGAGCAGTACTTC.